Shown below are 30 T cell receptor beta chains from a single sample sequenced in a study of cytomegalovirus exposure and HLA in healthy donors. The primer mix had 60 Vbeta and 13 Jbeta primers. Some clones are missing from TCRdb's copy, which holds only in-frame ones; the method was immunoSEQ multiplex PCR. The sample includes fewer than 200,000 clones, 10% to 15% of them seen just once. Input material: PBMCs. These receptors all stem from a man in his forties or fifties in good health and CMV-seropositive.

This clone showed up just a few times. CDR3 amino acids: CATNRDGNQPQHF. In nucleotides, the CDR3 is TGTGCCACCAACAGGGACGGGAATCAGCCCCAGCATTTT. This chain links TRBV2 with TRBJ1-5; possibly TRBD1 for D (6 bases). There are 13 residues in the CDR3. From germline, CDR1 is SNHLY and CDR2 FYNNEI. V lost 10 bases to trimming and J lost 4 bases, with 14 bases between them. Filled out from reference TRBV2 and TRBJ1-5, the complete variable domain reads EPEVTQTPSHQVTQMGQEVILRCVPISNHLYFYWYRQILGQKVEFLVSFYNNEISEKSEIFDDQFSVERPDGSNFTLKIRSTKLEDSAMYFCATNRDGNQPQHFGDGTRLSIL.

The chain recombines TRBV2 with TRBJ1-2; 8 nucleotides line up with TRBD1. The CDR3 spans 13 residues. Per germline, CDR1 SNHLY and CDR2 FYNNEI. J lost 2 bases, V lost 7 bases, and 3 bases had no gene match. In DNA form, the CDR3 reads TGTGCCAGCAAACCAGGGGGCAACTATGGCTACACCTTC. This sequence encodes CASKPGGNYGYTF.

The chain couples TRBV9 to TRBJ2-1; the D gene is possibly TRBD1 (5 bases). The CDR3 spans 13 residues. Germline-derived CDR1 and CDR2 are SGDLS and YYNGEE. Trimming shortened V by 4 bases and J by 4 bases, and 9 bases separated the two germline ends. CDR3 nucleotide sequence: TGTGCCAGCAGCTCATCAGGGTACAATGAGCAGTTCTTC. It is translated as CASSSSGYNEQFF.

The rearrangement uses TRBV6-4 and TRBJ2-3, with 9 bases that match TRBD2. J was trimmed by 8 bases and V by 1 base; bases with no gene match: 10. Germline-derived CDR1 and CDR2 are MRHNA and SNTAGT. CDR3 length equals 16 residues. CDR3 nucleotide sequence: TGTGCCAGCAGTGACTTAGCGGGGGCCCCAGCCGGTACGCAGTATTTT. This codes for CASSDLAGAPAGTQYF.

Only a few counts were recorded for this clone. The V and J genes are TRBV6-5 and TRBJ2-7, with D possibly being TRBD1 or TRBD2 (5 bases each). V was cut by 0 bases and J by 7 bases, with 13 bases left in between. Germline values: CDR1 MNHEY, CDR2 SVGAGI. The CDR3 has 14 amino acids. The CDR3 DNA sequence: TGTGCCAGCAGTTACTCGGGGTCCTGGGGGGAGCAGTACGTC. This gives the protein CASSYSGSWGEQYV.

This clone was counted a few times. J is TRBJ2-1 and V is TRBV2; the D is unclear. The CDR3 has 11 amino acids. Deletions cut 1 base from V and 7 bases from J, with 2 bases between. Germline CDR1 and CDR2: SNHLY and FYNNEI. This chain's CDR3 is CASSEVNEQFF. CDR3 DNA: TGTGCCAGCAGTGAAGTAAATGAGCAGTTCTTC.

V and J are TRBV2 and TRBJ2-7; the D gene is possibly TRBD1 (5 bases). Between the trimmed V and J ends, which lost 0 bases and 5 bases, there was a span of 5 bases. CDR1 and CDR2 (germline): SNHLY, FYNNEI. The CDR3 consists of 12 residues. The CDR3 sequence is CASSEAGDEQYF. The CDR3 region has the DNA TGTGCCAGCAGTGAAGCAGGGGACGAGCAGTACTTC.

The chain recombines TRBV19 with TRBJ2-4; TRBD1 matches at 9 bases. Germline CDR1 reads LNHDA; CDR2 reads SQIVND (reference sequence). Unmatched junction bases numbered 11, after V lost 2 bases and J lost 3 bases. The CDR3 sequence is 18 residues long. The CDR3, as DNA: TGTGCCAGTAGTATAATAACAGGGGGCTCTGTTGGCAAAAACATTCAGTACTTC. It yields the protein CASSIITGGSVGKNIQYF.

The sample holds one count of this clone. The rearrangement uses TRBV9 and TRBJ1-1, with 12 bases matching TRBD1. Per germline, CDR1 SGDLS and CDR2 YYNGEE. The J segment lost 5 bases and the V segment lost 2 bases, leaving 4 bases of the junction unmatched. The CDR3 is 15 residues long. The CDR3 protein is CASSVGTGGQTEAFF. In nucleotides, the CDR3 is TGTGCCAGCAGCGTGGGGACAGGGGGCCAGACTGAAGCTTTCTTT.

CDR3 sequence: CASSVAGLMNTEAFF. CDR3 coding DNA: TGTGCCAGCAGCGTAGCGGGACTCATGAACACTGAAGCTTTCTTT. This chain connects TRBV9 to TRBJ1-1, with TRBD1 as a possible D gene (5 bases). CDR3 size: 15 residues. The germline V and J ends were trimmed by 0 bases and 0 bases, with 9 bases remaining between them. From germline, CDR1 is SGDLS and CDR2 YYNGEE. Complete variable domain (other parts from reference TRBV9 and TRBJ1-1): DSGVTQTPKHLITATGQRVTLRCSPRSGDLSVYWYQQSLDQGLQFLIQYYNGEERAKGNILERFSAQQFPDLHSELNLSSLELGDSALYFCASSVAGLMNTEAFFGQGTRLTVV.

This clone has more than one count but fewer than ten. The V call is TRBV28, the J call TRBJ1-1; 9 bases align to TRBD1. V trimming: 6 bases; J trimming: 1 base; junction bases outside the gene matches: 3. Germline V lookup: CDR1 MDHEN, CDR2 SYDVKM. The CDR3 totals 14 residues. The CDR3 DNA follows: TGTGCCAGCAGACGACAGGGGGGGAACACTGAAGCTTTCTTT. Its translation: CASRRQGGNTEAFF. Based on the CDR3 plus reference TRBV28 and TRBJ1-1, the full variable domain is DVKVTQSSRYLVKRTGEKVFLECVQDMDHENMFWYRQDPGLGLRLIYFSYDVKMKEKGDIPEGYSVSREKKERFSLILESASTNQTSMYLCASRRQGGNTEAFFGQGTRLTVV.

The V gene is TRBV19, the J gene TRBJ2-2, with D maybe TRBD1 (6 bases). The V and J ends lost 8 bases and 6 bases respectively, with 13 bases between them. The germline gives CDR1 LNHDA, CDR2 SQIVND (reference sequence). The CDR3 has 13 residues. CDR3: CASQQGVAGELFF. The CDR3 DNA is TGTGCCAGTCAACAGGGTGTGGCCGGGGAGCTGTTTTTT.

This clone appeared a few times. CDR3 in DNA: TGTGCCTGCCCTAGGGCAGGGGAGGCCAACGTCCTGACTTTC. It codes for CACPRAGEANVLTF. V usage is TRBV27 and J usage is TRBJ2-6, with TRBD1 as a possible D gene (6 bases). This CDR3 comprises 14 residues. In germline, CDR1 is MNHEY, CDR2 SMNVEV (reference sequence). Trimming stripped 11 bases from V and 6 bases from J, with 17 bases between.

The J gene is TRBJ1-6, the V gene TRBV7-9; D is uncertain. V dropped 5 bases and J dropped 7 bases, with 15 bases sitting between them. This CDR3 spans 15 amino acids. Germline values: CDR1 SEHNR, CDR2 FQNEAQ (reference sequence). The CDR3 DNA reads as TGTGCCAGCAGCCCCGCAGAAGGGAGGAATTCACCCCTCCACTTT. This encodes CASSPAEGRNSPLHF.

This clone was counted between two and nine times. The chain combines TRBV10-3 with TRBJ2-6; D unclear. Per germline, CDR1 ENHRY and CDR2 SYGVKD. The CDR3 covers 16 residues. The V end was cut by 3 bases, the J end by 1 base, with 10 bases between. The CDR3 nucleotides are TGTGCCATCAGTGAAGACTTGCCTTCTGGGGCCAACGTCCTGACTTTC. Translating it yields CAISEDLPSGANVLTF.

The table lists this clone with a few counts. The chain employs TRBV6-5 and TRBJ1-6; perhaps TRBD1 as D (5 bases). Between the trimmed V and J ends, which lost 0 bases and 9 bases, there was a span of 15 bases. Germline V gene sequence: CDR1 MNHEY, CDR2 SVGAGI. This CDR3 is 16 amino acids long. CDR3 region: CASSYSEGAQGSPLHF. CDR3 nucleotides: TGTGCCAGCAGTTACTCGGAGGGTGCGCAGGGTTCACCCCTCCACTTT.

This chain joins TRBV7-2 and TRBJ2-2; D is unresolved. From germline, CDR1 is SGHTA and CDR2 FQGNSA. V gave up 3 bases and J gave up 0 bases, with 8 bases separating them. The length of the CDR3 is 15 residues. Written as DNA, the CDR3 is TGTGCCAGCAGCTTTGATAGATCGAACACCGGGGAGCTGTTTTTT. Amino acids: CASSFDRSNTGELFF. Full variable domain (remainder filled in from reference TRBV7-2 and TRBJ2-2): GAGVSQSPSNKVTEKGKDVELRCDPISGHTALYWYRQSLGQGLEFLIYFQGNSAPDKSGLPSDRFSAERTGGSVSTLTIQRTQQEDSAVYLCASSFDRSNTGELFFGEGSRLTVL.

This clone appeared a few times. The gene calls are TRBV5-6 and TRBJ1-4; D is uncertain. This CDR3 spans 13 amino acids. Trimming pared 0 bases from V and 9 bases from J, leaving 9 bases between. CDR1 is SGHDT and CDR2 is YYEEEE in the germline V gene. CDR3 coding DNA: TGTGCCAGCAGCTTGGGGGCAACCAAAAAACTGTTTTTT. Its protein is CASSLGATKKLFF. The whole variable domain, remainder taken from reference TRBV5-6 and TRBJ1-4, is DAGVTQSPTHLIKTRGQQVTLRCSPKSGHDTVSWYQQALGQGPQFIFQYYEEEERQRGNFPDRFSGHQFPNYSSELNVNALLLGDSALYLCASSLGATKKLFFGSGTQLSVL.

The V and J genes are TRBV11-3 and TRBJ2-7, with 8 nucleotides matching TRBD1. The CDR3 covers 17 residues. Germline V gives CDR1 SGHNT, CDR2 YENEEA. J gave up 1 base and V 5 bases, and 13 bases lay outside the gene matches. CDR3 sequence: CASSPNPPGQDSYEQYV. CDR3 DNA sequence: TGTGCCAGCAGCCCCAATCCGCCGGGACAGGATTCCTACGAGCAGTACGTC.

The chain is built from TRBV7-6 and TRBJ2-7; D not certain. Germline V gene data show CDR1 as SGHVS and CDR2 as FNYEAQ. The ends were cut back, 1 base at V and 4 bases at J, with 8 bases in the middle. This CDR3 region has 13 residues. In DNA form, the CDR3 reads TGTGCCAGCAGCTTAGGCCCCTATTACGAGCAGTACTTC. This encodes CASSLGPYYEQYF.

The V and J genes are TRBV29-1 and TRBJ2-3, with D possibly matching TRBD2 (7 bases). CDR3 length: 13 amino acids. V lost 3 bases to trimming and J lost 4 bases, with 11 bases between them. Germline assignment: CDR1 SQVTM and CDR2 ANQGSEA. The chain's CDR3 is CSVEGAGADTQYF. Here the CDR3 DNA reads TGCAGCGTTGAGGGGGCGGGGGCAGATACGCAGTATTTT.

This clone was found a few times. The chain carries TRBV7-7 and TRBJ2-5, with 11 bases identical to TRBD2. The CDR3 runs 16 residues. The junction had 6 bases not matched to a gene; V was cut back by 1 base and J by 5 bases. Germline V gene lookup returns CDR1 SSHAT and CDR2 FNYEAQ (reference sequence). The DNA of the CDR3 is TGTGCCAGCAGCTTAGGTAGCGGGGGGGCCCTGGAGACCCAGTACTTC. Protein: CASSLGSGGALETQYF.

The chain employs TRBV9 and TRBJ2-1; 8 nucleotides match TRBD2. Looked up from germline, CDR1 is SGDLS and CDR2 is YYNGEE. This CDR3 has 15 residues. V shed 4 bases and J 6 bases; nucleotides not matched to a gene: 9. The CDR3 DNA follows: TGTGCCAGCAGCACAGCGGCGGGGGGCTTCAATGAGCAGTTCTTC. Its translation is CASSTAAGGFNEQFF.

There are a few counts of this clone. V usage is TRBV7-2 and J usage is TRBJ1-2, with D possibly TRBD1 on 5 matching bases. This CDR3 spans 14 amino acids. The ends were cut back, 5 bases at V and 0 bases at J, with 10 bases in the middle. Germline V gene sequence: CDR1 SGHTA, CDR2 FQGNSA. Here the CDR3 DNA reads TGTGCCAGCAGCACTGACAGCTCTAACTATGGCTACACCTTC. Translated: CASSTDSSNYGYTF.

The sample holds a few counts of this clone. This chain links TRBV2 with TRBJ1-1; unclear D gene. Germline CDR1 reads SNHLY; CDR2 reads FYNNEI. Trimming took 8 bases from V and 3 from J, leaving 7 bases between them. CDR3 length: 11 amino acids. This CDR3 reads CASGRDTEAFF. DNA for the CDR3: TGTGCCAGCGGGAGGGACACTGAAGCTTTCTTT.

V gene TRBV10-2 combines with J gene TRBJ1-4; maybe TRBD1 (6 bases). Germline CDR1 is WSHSY and CDR2 is SAAADI. The CDR3 extends over 15 amino acids. V lost 4 bases and J lost 10, with 19 bases in between. The CDR3 region is CASSGSSQGSRKLFF. The CDR3 DNA sequence: TGCGCCAGCAGTGGCTCTTCGCAGGGGAGTCGAAAACTGTTTTTT.

The rearrangement uses TRBV27 and TRBJ1-2; no clear D gene. This CDR3 has 15 amino acids. V dropped 4 bases and J dropped 4 bases, with 16 bases sitting between them. Germline CDR1 reads MNHEY; CDR2 reads SMNVEV (reference sequence). The CDR3 coding sequence is TGTGCCAGCAGTTGGGCAGGATCGGATTTCTATGGCTACACCTTC. It yields the protein CASSWAGSDFYGYTF.

The table lists this clone with a few counts. The chain recombines TRBV18 with TRBJ2-1; TRBD1 might be the D (5 bases). Trimming shortened V by 2 bases and J by 3 bases, and 5 bases separated the two germline ends. The CDR3 sequence is 13 residues long. Germline CDR1 and CDR2: KGHSH and LQKENI. CDR3 residues: CASSPTGYNEQFF. Written as DNA, the CDR3 is TGTGCCAGCTCACCAACAGGCTACAATGAGCAGTTCTTC.

V gene TRBV10-3 combines with J gene TRBJ1-1; TRBD1 is a possible D gene (6 bases). The CDR3 spans 18 residues. CDR1 and CDR2 from the germline V gene are ENHRY and SYGVKD. V gave up 0 bases and J gave up 0 bases, with 17 bases separating them. The CDR3 sequence: CAISESGSQGRMNTEAFF. CDR3 nucleotide sequence: TGTGCCATCAGTGAGTCGGGGTCGCAGGGGCGCATGAACACTGAAGCTTTCTTT.

In DNA, the CDR3 is TGTGCCAGCGAACAACAGGACAGGGTACGAACTGAAGCTTTCTTT. Translated: CASEQQDRVRTEAFF. The chain carries TRBV7-2 and TRBJ1-1; 8 nucleotides line up with TRBD1. The J segment lost 5 bases and the V segment lost 8 bases, leaving 13 bases of the junction unmatched. Germline assignment: CDR1 SGHTA and CDR2 FQGNSA. There are 15 residues in the CDR3.